In this sample, the clone carrying this TCR beta chain turned up many times. Its antigen is unidentified. The data stem from a study of molecular identifiers for immune sequencing clone quantification. Study-level information: Four of five RNA aliquots from approximately 20,000 or 100,000 naive CD8 T cells were sequenced. Study-level points and caveats: More than 97% of effector molecules, versus under 1% of naive-cell molecules, belonged to clones above 20 RNA copies.

TCRdb reprocessed the PCR reads with MiXCR, giving one entry per CDR3 protein. Here the sample spans approximately 97,000 distinct CDR3 sequences, 24% being singletons. Germline-derived CDR1 and CDR2 are LGHNA and YSLEER. Trimming took 4 bases from V and 4 from J; bases not matched to a gene: 6. The CDR3 has 15 residues. The chain employs TRBV4-3 and TRBJ2-7, with 11 bases aligning to TRBD2. The sequence derives from a human donor in good health. Some libraries in this study had Jurkat cell RNA spiked in. The sequenced material came from naive CD8+ T cells from blood, with Jurkat cell RNA spiked in. Documented subset: FACS-sorted CD8+CD4-CCR7+CD45RA+ naive T cells. This CDR3 reads CASSPGLAGGYEQYF. The CDR3 DNA sequence: TGCGCCAGCAGCCCAGGGCTAGCGGGGGGTTACGAGCAGTACTTC.